Listed below are T cell receptor beta chains from one sample, sequenced in a study of cytomegalovirus exposure and HLA in healthy donors. Assay: immunoSEQ multiplex PCR; the TCRdb copy retains only in-frame clones and omits some. The sample has some 120,000 clones; around 74% are singletons. Specimen: PBMCs. The receptor set was obtained from a man aged 25-40 years in good health and CMV-seronegative. The CDR3 runs from the conserved cysteine through the conserved F or W.

cdr3_aa	v_call	j_call
CASSLGTGGTEAFF	TRBV5-1	TRBJ1-1
CASSPTNPGQGVGYTF	TRBV28	TRBJ1-2
CASMTSSTYEQFF	TRBV11-2	TRBJ2-1
CASSLSSGKQFF	TRBV7-3	TRBJ2-1
CASSLGHGSYEQYF	TRBV7-2	TRBJ2-7
CASSEFIASSTDTQYF	TRBV25-1	TRBJ2-3
CASSLKRTGGWNTEAFF	TRBV7-9	TRBJ1-1
CASSIMLGQTYSNQPQHF	TRBV19	TRBJ1-5
CASSFSGETEAFF	TRBV27	TRBJ1-1
CASSFTDYNEQFF	TRBV5-4	TRBJ2-1
CASSAPGTHYGYTF	TRBV19	TRBJ1-2
CASSLGGHSYEQYF	TRBV27	TRBJ2-7
CASSSLFNATGGINQPQHF	TRBV5-6	TRBJ1-5
CASSLDRTNYGYTF	TRBV5-4	TRBJ1-2
CSVAAGGGEKLFF	TRBV29-1	TRBJ1-4
CASSPTGYQPQHF	TRBV7-2	TRBJ1-5
CASSPGRGRGLEQYF	TRBV7-8	TRBJ2-7